The clone carrying this T cell receptor beta chain showed up just once. The V and J ends lost 0 bases and 2 bases respectively, with 11 bases between them. The CDR3 contains 16 residues. The data stem from a study of technical replicates of blood from several donors. TCRdb's copy holds only in-frame clones and misses some; the assay was immunoSEQ multiplex PCR. The sample consists of 60,000 to 90,000 clones, roughly 94% of them appearing once. The chain recombines TRBV23-1 with TRBJ1-5; D remains unclear. TRBV23-1 is an open reading frame whose function is uncertain. The sequenced sample consisted of T cells isolated from PBMCs. This TCR was recovered from a human donor in good health. Here the CDR3 reads CASSQSPGIRNQPQHF. CDR3 nucleotides: TGCGCCAGCAGTCAATCTCCGGGAATTCGCAATCAGCCCCAGCATTTT.